The text below deals with one T cell receptor (beta chain). J gave up 7 bases and V 3 bases, and 9 bases lay outside the gene matches. Per the germline V gene, CDR1 is LGHNT and CDR2 is FRNRAP. The CDR3 is 16 amino acids. The data were obtained in a study of blood T cell repertoires in COVID-19. Study-level information: COVID-19 samples from acute and convalescent phases originated in the United States, Italy and Spain.

Assay used: immunoSEQ multiplex PCR; TCRdb lists only in-frame clones, some missing. The sample records tens of thousands of clones, more than 80% being singletons. Sample: peripheral blood. The clonotype was recovered from a man aged 80 or over with acute or convalescent COVID-19. This chain uses TRBV12-5 with TRBJ1-6; 7 bases are shared with TRBD1. The chain's CDR3 is CASGFFDRDRNSPLHF. In DNA, the CDR3 is TGTGCTAGTGGTTTTTTCGACAGGGATAGGAATTCACCCCTCCACTTT.